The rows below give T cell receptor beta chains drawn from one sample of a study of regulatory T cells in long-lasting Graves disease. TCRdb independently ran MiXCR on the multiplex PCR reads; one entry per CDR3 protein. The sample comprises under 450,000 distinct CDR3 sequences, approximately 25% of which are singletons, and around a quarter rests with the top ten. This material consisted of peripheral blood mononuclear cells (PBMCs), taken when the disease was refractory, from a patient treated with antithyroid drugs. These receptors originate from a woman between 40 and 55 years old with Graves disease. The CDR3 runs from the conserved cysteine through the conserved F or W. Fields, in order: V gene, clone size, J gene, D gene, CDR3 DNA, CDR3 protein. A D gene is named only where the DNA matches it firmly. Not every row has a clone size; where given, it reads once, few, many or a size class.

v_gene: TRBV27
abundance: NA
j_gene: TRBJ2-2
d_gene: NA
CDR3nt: TGTGCCAGCAGTTTTGGACTCAACACCGGGGAGCTGTTTTTT
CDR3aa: CASSFGLNTGELFF

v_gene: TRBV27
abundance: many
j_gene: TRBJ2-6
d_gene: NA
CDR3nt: TGTGCCAGCAGTGCCTCGACAGGGGCCAACGTCCTGACTTTC
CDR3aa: CASSASTGANVLTF

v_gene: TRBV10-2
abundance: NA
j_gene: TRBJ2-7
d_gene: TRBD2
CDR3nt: TGCGCCAGCAGGGAAGCGGGAGGGCCGAAGATCTCCTACGAGCAGTACTTC
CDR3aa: CASREAGGPKISYEQYF

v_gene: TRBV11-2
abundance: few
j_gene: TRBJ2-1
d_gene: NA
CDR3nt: TGTGCCAGCAGCTTAGATCTAGCGCTAGGCCTTTACAATGAGCAGTTCTTC
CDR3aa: CASSLDLALGLYNEQFF

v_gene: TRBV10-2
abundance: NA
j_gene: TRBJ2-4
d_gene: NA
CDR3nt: TGCGCCAGCAGTGACCTACAGGGATTATCCAAAAACATTCAGTACTTC
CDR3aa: CASSDLQGLSKNIQYF

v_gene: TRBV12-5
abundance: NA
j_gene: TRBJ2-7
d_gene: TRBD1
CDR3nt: TGTGCTAGTGGTTCCAGGGACAGTCCCTACGAGCAGTACTTC
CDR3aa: CASGSRDSPYEQYF

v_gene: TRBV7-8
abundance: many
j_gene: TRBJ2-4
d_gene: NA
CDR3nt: TGTGCCAGCAGCCACGACGGACGGGGAACAAACATTCAGTACTTC
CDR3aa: CASSHDGRGTNIQYF

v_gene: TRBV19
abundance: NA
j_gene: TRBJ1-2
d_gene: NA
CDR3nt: TGTGCCAGTAGTGGGAGACAGGACCTGTTTAACTATGGCTACACCTTC
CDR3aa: CASSGRQDLFNYGYTF

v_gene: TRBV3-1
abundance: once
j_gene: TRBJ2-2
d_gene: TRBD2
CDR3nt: TGTGCCAGCAGCCAAGTGGCCGGGACTAGCGGGAGCGCCGGGGAGCTGTTTTTT
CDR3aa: CASSQVAGTSGSAGELFF

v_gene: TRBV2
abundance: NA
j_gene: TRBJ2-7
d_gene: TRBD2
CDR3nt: TGTGCCAGCAGAGGGACTAGCGGATACTACGAGCAGTACTTC
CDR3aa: CASRGTSGYYEQYF

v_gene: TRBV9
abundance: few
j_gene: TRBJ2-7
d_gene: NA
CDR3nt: TGTGCCAGCAGCGTAGAGGGCAACTACGAGCAGTACTTC
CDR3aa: CASSVEGNYEQYF

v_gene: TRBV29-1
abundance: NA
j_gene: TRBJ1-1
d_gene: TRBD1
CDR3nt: TGCAGCGTTACCTTATGGACAGGGAGGGGAGCTTTCTTT
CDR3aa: CSVTLWTGRGAFF

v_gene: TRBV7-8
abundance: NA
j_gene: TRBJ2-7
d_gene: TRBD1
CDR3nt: TGTGCCAGCAGCTTAGGGGACAGGATCCCCAGCTCCTACGAGCAGTACTTC
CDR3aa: CASSLGDRIPSSYEQYF